This T cell receptor (beta chain) was recorded in a study of T cells after yellow fever vaccination. Study as a whole: For low cell numbers, libraries were made with SMART-Seq v4 Ultra Low Input.

Findings and caveats of the study: Reappearance after the booster was observed for most primary-vaccination clones (roughly 95% CD4, almost 90% CD8).

This clonotype was seen a few times. Its antigen is currently unknown. 5'RACE template switching added a universal primer site and UMIs to TCR cDNA. From the 5' RACE reads, TCRdb called clonotypes with MiXCR, one entry per CDR3 protein. The sample shows roughly 300,000 distinct CDR3 sequences, roughly 7% of them seen only once. The V gene's germline CDR1 is SGHNT and CDR2 YYREEE (reference sequence). The CDR3 runs to 14 residues. Trimming removed 4 bases from V and 5 bases from J, with 15 bases in between. The chain employs TRBV5-4 and TRBJ1-1; tentatively, D is TRBD1 (6 bases). This sample comprised PBMCs, obtained more than 40 days after the first yellow fever vaccination. The TCR sequence derives from a man aged 18 to 35 who received the YFV17D yellow fever vaccine. CDR3 region: CASSPQGRGTEAFF. CDR3 DNA: TGTGCCAGCAGCCCTCAGGGAAGGGGGACTGAAGCTTTCTTT.